The clone carrying this TCR beta chain was counted a few times. Its antigen is undetermined. The data derive from a study of post-analysis software for immune sequencing data. Overall study context: Secondary progressive, relapsing-remitting and progressive-relapsing multiple sclerosis were among the included disease courses. Study-level findings and limits: The study found significantly lower normalized Chao1 diversity in multiple sclerosis patients than in controls. When patients were compared with controls, 4 or 5 TRBV segments were more frequent, TRBV5-6, TRBV5-1 and TRBV20-1 among them.

CDR1 and CDR2 (germline): MDHEN, SYDVKM. The CDR3 spans 15 residues. The V gene lost 3 bases and the J gene lost 1 base, with 10 bases spanning the gap. Included in the TCR beta cDNA libraries were unique molecular identifiers. The T cell input of about 0.9 to 11 million gave roughly 0.5 million cDNA molecules. TCRdb passed the PCR reads through MiXCR, listing each CDR3 protein once. The repertoire holds under 200,000 distinct CDR3 sequences, with approximately 30% as singletons. The chain has TRBV28 and TRBJ1-5; no definite D call. The receptor was derived from a girl younger than 18 with multiple sclerosis. The material sequenced was blood. CDR3 sequence (DNA): TGTGCCAGCAGTTTCTTGGGCAGCAGCAATCAGCCCCAGCATTTT. Translated: CASSFLGSSNQPQHF.